This T cell receptor beta chain was identified in a study of T-cell memory formation after mild COVID-19. About this clonotype: Its antigen is not identified.

V lost 1 base and J lost 1, with 11 bases in between. Germline CDR1 and CDR2: SGDLS and YYNGEE. CDR3 length: 15 residues. Study-level results: There was no confirmation that second-wave clones peaking on day 37 were SARS-CoV-2 specific. Clones contracting across day 15 to 85 had a balanced CD4/CD8 profile; later expanding clones leaned CD4+.

TCR alpha and TCR beta cDNA libraries carrying sample barcodes and UMIs were produced by 5'RACE using constant-segment primers. TCRdb processed the 5' RACE reads anew with MiXCR; each CDR3 protein has one entry. The sample lists roughly 400,000 distinct CDR3 sequences; 16% were seen once. The sequence came from a man in his late teens or twenties who had mild COVID-19 (a few samples of this study predate the infection). Cell type and time point are not known. This rearrangement joins TRBV9 to TRBJ1-1; D gene uncertain. Sequenced input: PBMCs or a T cell subset sorted from them (not recorded which). CDR3: CASSVFPLPNTEAFF. In DNA, the CDR3 is TGTGCCAGCAGCGTATTCCCGTTACCGAACACTGAAGCTTTCTTT.